The 28 T cell receptor beta chains reported below all come from one sample, sequenced in a study of T-cell memory formation after mild COVID-19. TCRdb reprocessed the 5' RACE reads via MiXCR and lists one record per CDR3 protein. The data contain 85,000 to 130,000 distinct CDR3 sequences, about 18% of them singletons. Sequenced input: PBMCs or a T cell subset sorted from them (not recorded which). Source of these receptors: an adult woman who had mild COVID-19 (a few samples of this study predate the infection). Cell type and time point are not known.

The chain combines TRBV4-1 with TRBJ2-1, with D possibly matching TRBD2 (6 bases). Trimming removed 0 bases from V and 6 bases from J, with 12 bases in between. The CDR3 extends over 15 amino acids. Germline CDR1 and CDR2: MGHRA and YSYEKL. CDR3 loop: CASSQDSSGLNEQFF. In nucleotides, the CDR3 is TGCGCCAGCAGCCAAGACAGTAGCGGACTCAATGAGCAGTTCTTC.

This clonotype came up a few times. The chain uses TRBV29-1 and TRBJ1-2; TRBD1 is a possible D gene (5 bases). Germline CDR1 SQVTM, CDR2 ANQGSEA. The germline V and J ends were trimmed by 2 bases and 4 bases, with 11 bases remaining between them. The CDR3 loop spans 13 amino acids. The CDR3 reads CSVEREGAYGYTF. In nucleotides, the CDR3 is TGCAGCGTTGAACGGGAAGGGGCCTATGGCTACACCTTC.

This clonotype was recorded a few times. The chain carries TRBV7-2 and TRBJ2-6, with 8 positions matching TRBD2. Trimming at V came to 1 base and at J to 0 bases, leaving 5 bases not matched to a gene. Germline loops: CDR1 SGHTA, CDR2 FQGNSA. This CDR3 region has 18 residues. Here the CDR3 reads CASSLGVGGASGANVLTF. The CDR3, as DNA: TGTGCCAGCAGCTTAGGTGTCGGGGGGGCCTCTGGGGCCAACGTCCTGACTTTC.

The chain couples TRBV20-1 to TRBJ2-7; either TRBD1 or TRBD2 may supply D (5 bases each). The CDR3 is made up of 13 amino acids. CDR1 DFQATT and CDR2 SNEGSKA come from the germline V gene (reference sequence). Trimming took off 5 bases at V and 7 bases at J, with 18 bases between the two ends. The CDR3 region is CSAALGERREQYF. Here the CDR3 DNA reads TGCAGTGCTGCCCTGGGGGAACGGAGAGAGCAGTACTTC.

Many counts were recorded for this clonotype. V usage is TRBV20-1 and J usage is TRBJ2-5; D remains ambiguous. Germline assignment: CDR1 DFQATT and CDR2 SNEGSKA (reference sequence). The V end was cut by 6 bases, the J end by 4 bases, with 12 bases between. The CDR3 extends over 12 amino acids. CDR3 in DNA: TGCAGTGCCACGGACCGTCGAGAGACCCAGTACTTC. It translates to CSATDRRETQYF.

This clonotype was seen only a few times. The chain joins TRBV10-3 to TRBJ1-1; D perhaps matches TRBD1 (6 bases). Germline loops: CDR1 ENHRY, CDR2 SYGVKD. The length of the CDR3 is 19 residues. Trimming removed 5 bases at V and 6 bases at J, with 31 bases between. For the CDR3, the DNA is TGTGCCATCAGTTCCACCTGGGGGTCAGAAGGGGGTAATTTGGCTGAAGCTTTCTTT. Its translation is CAISSTWGSEGGNLAEAFF.

This clonotype was recorded at least ten times. The CDR3 is CASSPGEGRIETQYF. CDR3 nucleotide sequence: TGTGCCAGCAGCCCCGGGGAGGGGAGGATAGAGACCCAGTACTTC. This chain uses TRBV7-3 with TRBJ2-5; 7 bases line up with TRBD2. CDR1 and CDR2 (germline): SGHTA, FQGTGA. This CDR3 has 15 amino acids. V trimming: 5 bases; J trimming: 4 bases; junction bases outside the gene matches: 10.

The chain recombines TRBV12-3 or TRBV12-4 with TRBJ2-1; D tentatively fits TRBD1 or TRBD2 (5 bases each). V dropped 8 bases and J dropped 8 bases, with 16 bases sitting between them. CDR3 length equals 13 residues. CDR3 loop: CASGGPGPDEQFF. Here the CDR3 DNA reads TGTGCCAGCGGTGGACCGGGGCCCGATGAGCAGTTCTTC.

This chain links TRBV7-6 with TRBJ2-2, with D unclear. Trimming took 1 base from V and 1 from J, leaving 7 bases between them. The length of the CDR3 is 15 residues. Germline V CDR1 and CDR2: SGHVS, FNYEAQ. The CDR3 nucleotides are TGTGCCAGCAGCTTAGGGACGGGGAACACCGGGGAGCTGTTTTTT. Residues: CASSLGTGNTGELFF.

This clonotype has just a few counts. The rearrangement uses TRBV4-1 and TRBJ1-1, with unresolved D. The germline V gene encodes CDR1 MGHRA and CDR2 YSYEKL. The CDR3 has 13 residues. With 0 bases removed from V and 6 bases from J, the gap between germline ends came to 8 bases. CDR3 sequence: CASSQDEGPEAFF. The DNA of the CDR3 is TGCGCCAGCAGCCAAGATGAGGGCCCTGAAGCTTTCTTT.

The gene calls are TRBV2 and TRBJ2-1, with 12 bases lining up with TRBD2. V lost 6 bases, J lost 7 bases, and 10 bases stayed unmatched. This CDR3 spans 16 amino acids. Per germline, CDR1 SNHLY and CDR2 FYNNEI. The CDR3 here is CASSPILAGGPNEQFF. CDR3 bases: TGTGCCAGCAGCCCAATTCTAGCGGGAGGGCCTAATGAGCAGTTCTTC.

This clonotype is medium-sized (0.01 to 0.1%). This chain connects TRBV2 to TRBJ1-5, with D perhaps matching TRBD1 (6 bases). This CDR3 is 15 amino acids long. Trimming removed 7 bases at V and 0 bases at J, with 13 bases between. Germline V gene lookup returns CDR1 SNHLY and CDR2 FYNNEI. In nucleotides, the CDR3 is TGTGCCAGCACTAGAGGACAGAATAGCAATCAGCCCCAGCATTTT. Translated: CASTRGQNSNQPQHF.

This chain connects TRBV19 to TRBJ1-1, with D hard to call. Germline-derived CDR1 and CDR2 are LNHDA and SQIVND (reference sequence). Trimming took 3 bases from V and 4 from J, leaving 24 bases between them. The CDR3 is made up of 18 amino acids. CDR3 bases: TGTGCCAGTAGTATGTTCGGCCCCCGGAGGGAAGGATCCACTGAAGCTTTCTTT. Amino acid sequence: CASSMFGPRREGSTEAFF. Full variable domain (rest looked up from reference TRBV19 and TRBJ1-1): DGGITQSPKYLFRKEGQNVTLSCEQNLNHDAMYWYRQDPGQGLRLIYYSQIVNDFQKGDIAEGYSVSREKKESFPLTVTSAQKNPTAFYLCASSMFGPRREGSTEAFFGQGTRLTVV.

This clonotype was seen more than once but under ten times. The chain combines TRBV7-9 with TRBJ2-7; D unclear. The CDR3 has 15 residues. CDR1 is SEHNR and CDR2 is FQNEAQ in the germline V gene (reference sequence). Trimming left V 1 base short and J 3 bases short, with 13 bases between. The CDR3 protein is CASSLDSPVGYEQYF. As DNA, the CDR3 is TGTGCCAGCAGCTTAGACAGCCCGGTTGGCTACGAGCAGTACTTC.

The rearrangement links TRBV2 to TRBJ2-2; D may match TRBD1 or TRBD2 (7 bases each). Looked up from germline, CDR1 is SNHLY and CDR2 is FYNNEI. V gave up 8 bases and J gave up 2 bases, with 21 bases separating them. This CDR3 comprises 17 residues. CDR3 DNA: TGTGCCAGCGCCCACAGGGGTCTAGCGGTAAACACCGGGGAGCTGTTTTTT. Its protein product is CASAHRGLAVNTGELFF.

Written as DNA, the CDR3 is TGTGCCAGCAGCCTTGGCGGGGGAGGACTAGCGGGGTACAATGAGCAGTTCTTC. Residues: CASSLGGGGLAGYNEQFF. The J gene is TRBJ2-1, the V gene TRBV7-6; TRBD2 matches at 12 bases. After removal of 5 bases from V and 4 bases from J, the junction contained 12 bases not matched to a gene. The CDR3 length is 18 residues. Germline values: CDR1 SGHVS, CDR2 FNYEAQ.

The chain carries TRBV29-1 and TRBJ1-1, with a tentative D call TRBD1 (6 bases). Trimming took off 4 bases at V and 2 bases at J, with 14 bases between the two ends. Germline-derived CDR1 and CDR2 are SQVTM and ANQGSEA. The CDR3 has 14 amino acids. CDR3 coding DNA: TGCAGCGTTGTGGGGGCGGGGGGAAACACTGAAGCTTTCTTT. Its protein product is CSVVGAGGNTEAFF.

This clonotype was seen a few times. V and J are TRBV7-3 and TRBJ2-5; 8 bases match TRBD2. V gave up 5 bases and J gave up 5 bases; unmatched junction bases: 13. Per germline, CDR1 SGHTA and CDR2 FQGTGA. The CDR3 contains 16 residues. This chain's CDR3 is CASSGTPGGASETQYF. CDR3 bases: TGTGCCAGCAGCGGAACCCCGGGGGGGGCCTCGGAGACCCAGTACTTC.

This clonotype was seen a few times. The chain uses TRBV14 and TRBJ1-4; TRBD1 agrees at 7 bases. Germline V gene data show CDR1 as SGHDN and CDR2 as FVKESK. V dropped 2 bases and J dropped 6; count of bases not matched to a gene: 3. The CDR3 length is 14 residues. The CDR3 DNA reads as TGTGCCAGCAGCCAATTAAGGGGGCATGAAAAACTGTTTTTT. This gives the protein CASSQLRGHEKLFF.

The chain employs TRBV12-3 or TRBV12-4 and TRBJ2-3; 7 bases fit TRBD1. Unmatched junction bases numbered 18, after V lost 6 bases and J lost 3 bases. The CDR3 spans 18 residues. DNA for the CDR3: TGTGCCAGCAGCCACCTTCCCTTTGAAGGGGGCAGGACAGATACGCAGTATTTT. This sequence encodes CASSHLPFEGGRTDTQYF.

In this sample, this clonotype turned up a few times. The rearrangement uses TRBV12-3 or TRBV12-4 and TRBJ2-1, with a possible D match to TRBD1 (7 bases). The CDR3 is 15 amino acids. Trimming stripped 3 bases from V and 4 bases from J, with 13 bases between. CDR3 in amino acids: CASSLGRGEYNEQFF. For the CDR3, the DNA is TGTGCCAGCAGTTTGGGCAGGGGGGAGTACAATGAGCAGTTCTTC.

The gene calls are TRBV5-1 and TRBJ1-1; no clear D. The CDR3 length is 13 residues. With 3 bases removed from V and 0 bases from J, the gap between germline ends came to 6 bases. CDR1 is SGHRS, CDR2 YFSETQ, per germline. CDR3 nucleotides: TGCGCCAGCAGCTCTACAGTGAACACTGAAGCTTTCTTT. This translates into CASSSTVNTEAFF.

This clonotype has only a few counts. The chain recombines TRBV7-8 with TRBJ2-5; no clear D gene. This CDR3 has 16 amino acids. Trimming stripped 2 bases from V and 1 base from J, with 14 bases between. Germline loops: CDR1 SGHVS, CDR2 FQNEAQ. In DNA, the CDR3 is TGTGCCAGCAGCTTAAGTCGTTTTAGAAGCCAAGAGACCCAGTACTTC. Protein sequence: CASSLSRFRSQETQYF.

The chain recombines TRBV29-1 with TRBJ1-1; the match to TRBD1 covers 8 bases. Trimming took 6 bases from V and 5 from J; bases not matched to a gene: 14. CDR3 length equals 15 residues. Germline values: CDR1 SQVTM, CDR2 ANQGSEA. In DNA form, the CDR3 reads TGCAGCGTCCAGGGACAGGCTATCGGGGGGACTGAAGCTTTCTTT. This translates into CSVQGQAIGGTEAFF.

The V call is TRBV7-2, the J call TRBJ2-7; D gene ambiguous. Deletions cut 1 base from V and 2 bases from J, with 12 bases between. The CDR3 consists of 15 residues. Per germline, CDR1 SGHTA and CDR2 FQGNSA. This CDR3 reads CASSLEEERTYEQYF. The CDR3 region has the DNA TGTGCCAGCAGCTTAGAGGAAGAGCGCACCTACGAGCAGTACTTC.

The chain carries TRBV12-3 or TRBV12-4 and TRBJ1-2; possibly TRBD1 for D (5 bases). The CDR3 consists of 13 residues. With 7 bases removed from V and 6 bases from J, the gap between germline ends came to 15 bases. Here the CDR3 reads CASTIPGLHGYTF. CDR3 nucleotide sequence: TGTGCCAGCACCATCCCGGGACTTCATGGCTACACCTTC.

This clonotype was observed a handful of times. V gene TRBV3-1 combines with J gene TRBJ2-7; unclear D gene. Trimming pared 4 bases from V and 3 bases from J, leaving 13 bases between. CDR1 and CDR2 (germline): LGHDT, YNNKEL (reference sequence). This CDR3 region has 14 residues. CDR3 in amino acids: CASSRVDGFYEQYF. As DNA, the CDR3 is TGTGCCAGCAGCCGAGTGGACGGGTTCTACGAGCAGTACTTC.

The chain has TRBV6-2 or TRBV6-3 and TRBJ2-2; 10 positions agree with TRBD2. J was trimmed by 2 bases and V by 11 bases; bases with no gene match: 8. The germline V gene encodes CDR1 MNHEY and CDR2 SVGEGT. The CDR3 contains 15 residues. The CDR3 loop reads CAGRLAGGNTGELFF. The CDR3 bases are TGTGCCGGACGATTAGCGGGAGGAAACACCGGGGAGCTGTTTTTT.